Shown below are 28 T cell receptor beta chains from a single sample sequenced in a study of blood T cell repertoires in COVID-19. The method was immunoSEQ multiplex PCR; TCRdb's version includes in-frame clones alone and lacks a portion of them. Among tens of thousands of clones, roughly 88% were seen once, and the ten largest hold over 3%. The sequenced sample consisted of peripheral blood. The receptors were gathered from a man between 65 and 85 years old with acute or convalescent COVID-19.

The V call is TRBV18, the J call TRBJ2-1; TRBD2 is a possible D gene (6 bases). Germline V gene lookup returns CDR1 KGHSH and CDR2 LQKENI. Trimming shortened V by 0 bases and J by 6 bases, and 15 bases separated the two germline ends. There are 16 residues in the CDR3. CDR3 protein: CASSPPRGSKSNEQFF. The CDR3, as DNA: TGTGCCAGCTCACCACCCCGGGGGAGTAAGTCCAATGAGCAGTTCTTC.

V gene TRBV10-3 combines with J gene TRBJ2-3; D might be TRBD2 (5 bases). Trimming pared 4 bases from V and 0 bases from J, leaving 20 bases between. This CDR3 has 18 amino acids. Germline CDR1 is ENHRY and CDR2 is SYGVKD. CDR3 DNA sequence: TGTGCCATCAGTGGTGGGAGAAGGACGGCATTTAGCACAGATACGCAGTATTTT. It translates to CAISGGRRTAFSTDTQYF.

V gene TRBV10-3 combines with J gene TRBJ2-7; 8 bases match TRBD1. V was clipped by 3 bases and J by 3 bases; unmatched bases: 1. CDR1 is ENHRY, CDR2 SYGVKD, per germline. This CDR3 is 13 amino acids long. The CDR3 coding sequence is TGTGCCATCAGTGAAGACAGGGGCTACGAGCAGTACTTC. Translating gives CAISEDRGYEQYF.

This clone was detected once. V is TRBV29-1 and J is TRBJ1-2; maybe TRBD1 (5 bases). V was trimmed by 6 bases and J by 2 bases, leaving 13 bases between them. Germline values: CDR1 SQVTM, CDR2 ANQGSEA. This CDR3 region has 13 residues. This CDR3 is CSVPPGVNYGYTF. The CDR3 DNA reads TGCAGCGTGCCACCGGGGGTAAACTATGGCTACACCTTC.

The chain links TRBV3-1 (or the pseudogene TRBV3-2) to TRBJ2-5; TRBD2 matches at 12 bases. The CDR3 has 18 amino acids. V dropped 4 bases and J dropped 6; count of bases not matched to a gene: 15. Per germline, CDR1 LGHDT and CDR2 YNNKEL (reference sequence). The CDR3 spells CASSPIGASGGARKTQYF. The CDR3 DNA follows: TGTGCCAGCAGCCCGATCGGGGCTAGCGGGGGGGCTAGAAAGACCCAGTACTTC.

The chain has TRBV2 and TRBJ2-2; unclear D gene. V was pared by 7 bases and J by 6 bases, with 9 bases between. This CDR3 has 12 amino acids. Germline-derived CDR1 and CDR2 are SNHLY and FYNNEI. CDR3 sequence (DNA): TGTGCCAGCACGCTACTGGCCGGGGAGCTGTTTTTT. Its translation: CASTLLAGELFF.

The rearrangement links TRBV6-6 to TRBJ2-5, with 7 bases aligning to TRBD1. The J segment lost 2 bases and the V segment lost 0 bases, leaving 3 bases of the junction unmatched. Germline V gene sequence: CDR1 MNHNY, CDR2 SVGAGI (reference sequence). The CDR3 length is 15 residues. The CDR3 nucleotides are TGTGCCAGCAGTTACTCGTTGGGACAGCAAGAGACCCAGTACTTC. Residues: CASSYSLGQQETQYF.

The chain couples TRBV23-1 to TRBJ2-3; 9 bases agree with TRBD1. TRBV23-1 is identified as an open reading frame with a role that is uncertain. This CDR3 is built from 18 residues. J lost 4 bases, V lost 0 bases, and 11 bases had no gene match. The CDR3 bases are TGCGCCAGCAGTCAATCTGGGGTGGGACAGGGAATTTCAGATACGCAGTATTTT. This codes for CASSQSGVGQGISDTQYF.

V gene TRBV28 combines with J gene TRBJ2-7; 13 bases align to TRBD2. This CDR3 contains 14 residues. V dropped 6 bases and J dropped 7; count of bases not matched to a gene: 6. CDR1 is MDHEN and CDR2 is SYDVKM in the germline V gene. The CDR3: CASRTGLAGQEQYF. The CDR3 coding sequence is TGTGCCAGCAGGACGGGACTAGCGGGGCAAGAGCAGTACTTC.

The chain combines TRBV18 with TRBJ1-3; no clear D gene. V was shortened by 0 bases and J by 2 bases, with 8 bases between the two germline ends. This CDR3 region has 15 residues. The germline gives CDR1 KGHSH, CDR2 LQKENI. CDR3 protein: CASSPPRPTGNTIYF. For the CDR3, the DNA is TGTGCCAGCTCACCACCGAGGCCGACTGGAAACACCATATATTTT.

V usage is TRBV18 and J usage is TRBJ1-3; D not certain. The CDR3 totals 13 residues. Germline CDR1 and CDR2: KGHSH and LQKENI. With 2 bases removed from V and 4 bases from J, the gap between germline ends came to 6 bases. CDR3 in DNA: TGTGCCAGCTCACCATTCATCGGAAACACCATATATTTT. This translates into CASSPFIGNTIYF.

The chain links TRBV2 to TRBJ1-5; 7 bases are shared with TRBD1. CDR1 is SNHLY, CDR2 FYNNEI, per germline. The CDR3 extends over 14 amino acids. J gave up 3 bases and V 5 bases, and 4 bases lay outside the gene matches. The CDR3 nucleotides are TGTGCCAGCAGTATGGACAGGATCAATCAGCCCCAGCATTTT. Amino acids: CASSMDRINQPQHF. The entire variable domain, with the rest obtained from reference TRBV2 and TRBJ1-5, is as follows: EPEVTQTPSHQVTQMGQEVILRCVPISNHLYFYWYRQILGQKVEFLVSFYNNEISEKSEIFDDQFSVERPDGSNFTLKIRSTKLEDSAMYFCASSMDRINQPQHFGDGTRLSIL.

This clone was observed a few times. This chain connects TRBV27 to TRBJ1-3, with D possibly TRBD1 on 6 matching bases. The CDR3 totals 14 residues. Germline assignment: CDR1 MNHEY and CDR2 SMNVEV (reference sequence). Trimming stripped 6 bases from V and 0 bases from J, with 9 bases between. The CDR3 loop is CASRKQGSGNTIYF. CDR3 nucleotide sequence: TGTGCCAGCAGAAAACAGGGCTCTGGAAACACCATATATTTT.

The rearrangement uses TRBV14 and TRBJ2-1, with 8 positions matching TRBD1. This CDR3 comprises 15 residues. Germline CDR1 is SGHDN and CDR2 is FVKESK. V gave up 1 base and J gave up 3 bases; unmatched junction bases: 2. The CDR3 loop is CASSQGGTGYNEQFF. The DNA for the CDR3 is TGTGCCAGCAGCCAAGGGGGGACAGGCTACAATGAGCAGTTCTTC. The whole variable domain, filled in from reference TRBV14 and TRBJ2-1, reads EAGVTQFPSHSVIEKGQTVTLRCDPISGHDNLYWYRRVMGKEIKFLLHFVKESKQDESGMPNNRFLAERTGGTYSTLKVQPAELEDSGVYFCASSQGGTGYNEQFFGPGTRLTVL.

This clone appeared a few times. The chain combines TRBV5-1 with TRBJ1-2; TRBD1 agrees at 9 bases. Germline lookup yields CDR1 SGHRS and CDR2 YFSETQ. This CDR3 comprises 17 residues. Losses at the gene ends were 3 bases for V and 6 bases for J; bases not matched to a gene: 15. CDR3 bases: TGCGCCAGCAGCTGGATAAGGGGGGACAGGGAGTGGGATGGCTACACCTTC. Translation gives CASSWIRGDREWDGYTF.

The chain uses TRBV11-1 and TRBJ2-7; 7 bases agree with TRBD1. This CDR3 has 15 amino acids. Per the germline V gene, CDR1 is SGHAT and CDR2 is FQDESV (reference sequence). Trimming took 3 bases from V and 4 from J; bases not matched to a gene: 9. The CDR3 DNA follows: TGTGCCAGCAGCTTCGACAGGGTTGGGGTTTACGAGCAGTACTTC. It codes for CASSFDRVGVYEQYF. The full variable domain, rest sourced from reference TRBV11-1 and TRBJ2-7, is EAEVAQSPRYKITEKSQAVAFWCDPISGHATLYWYRQILGQGPELLVQFQDESVVDDSQLPKDRFSAERLKGVDSTLKIQPAELGDSAMYLCASSFDRVGVYEQYFGPGTRLTVT.

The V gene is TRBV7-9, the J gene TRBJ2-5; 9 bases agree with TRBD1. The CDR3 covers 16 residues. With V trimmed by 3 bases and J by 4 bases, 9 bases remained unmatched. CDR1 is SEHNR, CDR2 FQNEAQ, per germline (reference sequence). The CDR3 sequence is CASSFRAGQGGETQYF. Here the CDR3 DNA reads TGTGCCAGCAGCTTCAGAGCGGGACAGGGTGGAGAGACCCAGTACTTC.

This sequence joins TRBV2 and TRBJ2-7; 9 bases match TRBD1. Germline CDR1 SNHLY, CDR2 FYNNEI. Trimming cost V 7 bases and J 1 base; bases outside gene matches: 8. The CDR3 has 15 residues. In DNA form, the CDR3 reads TGTGCCAGCATGACTCCGGGACAGGGATCCTACGAGCAGTACTTC. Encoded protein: CASMTPGQGSYEQYF. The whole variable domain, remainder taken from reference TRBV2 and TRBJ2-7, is EPEVTQTPSHQVTQMGQEVILRCVPISNHLYFYWYRQILGQKVEFLVSFYNNEISEKSEIFDDQFSVERPDGSNFTLKIRSTKLEDSAMYFCASMTPGQGSYEQYFGPGTRLTVT.

CDR3 protein: CASPPSGGYSNQPQHF. The CDR3, as DNA: TGTGCCAGCCCCCCATCGGGAGGTTATAGCAATCAGCCCCAGCATTTT. This chain connects TRBV28 to TRBJ1-5; D gene unclear. Trimming took 8 bases from V and 0 from J, leaving 17 bases between them. Per the germline V gene, CDR1 is MDHEN and CDR2 is SYDVKM. There are 16 residues in the CDR3. The full variable domain, with the rest looked up from reference TRBV28 and TRBJ1-5, is DVKVTQSSRYLVKRTGEKVFLECVQDMDHENMFWYRQDPGLGLRLIYFSYDVKMKEKGDIPEGYSVSREKKERFSLILESASTNQTSMYLCASPPSGGYSNQPQHFGDGTRLSIL.

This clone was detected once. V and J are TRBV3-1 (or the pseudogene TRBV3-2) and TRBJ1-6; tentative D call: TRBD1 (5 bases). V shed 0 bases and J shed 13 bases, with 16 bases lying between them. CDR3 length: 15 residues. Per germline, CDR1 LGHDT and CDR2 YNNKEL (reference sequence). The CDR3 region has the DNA TGTGCCAGCAGCCAAGACGCGACACACAGGACGCCCCTCCACTTT. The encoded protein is CASSQDATHRTPLHF.

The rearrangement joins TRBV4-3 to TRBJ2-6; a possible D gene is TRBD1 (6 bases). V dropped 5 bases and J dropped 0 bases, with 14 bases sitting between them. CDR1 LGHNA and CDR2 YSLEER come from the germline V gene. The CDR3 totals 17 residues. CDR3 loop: CASSGGDSFSGANVLTF. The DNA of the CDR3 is TGCGCCAGCAGCGGGGGCGACTCATTCTCTGGGGCCAACGTCCTGACTTTC.

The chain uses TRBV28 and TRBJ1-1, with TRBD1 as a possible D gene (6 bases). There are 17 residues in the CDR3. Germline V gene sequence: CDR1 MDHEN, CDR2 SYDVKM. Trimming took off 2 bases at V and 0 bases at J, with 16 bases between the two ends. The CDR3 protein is CASSLIMLGTLNTEAFF. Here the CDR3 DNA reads TGTGCCAGCAGTTTAATAATGTTGGGGACATTGAACACTGAAGCTTTCTTT. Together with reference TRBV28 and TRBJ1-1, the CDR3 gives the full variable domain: DVKVTQSSRYLVKRTGEKVFLECVQDMDHENMFWYRQDPGLGLRLIYFSYDVKMKEKGDIPEGYSVSREKKERFSLILESASTNQTSMYLCASSLIMLGTLNTEAFFGQGTRLTVV.

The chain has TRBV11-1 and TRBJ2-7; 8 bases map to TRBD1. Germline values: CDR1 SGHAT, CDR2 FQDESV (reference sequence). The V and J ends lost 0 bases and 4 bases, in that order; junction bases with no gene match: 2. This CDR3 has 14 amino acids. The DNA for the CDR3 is TGTGCCAGCAGCTTAGCACAGGGGGGATACGAGCAGTACTTC. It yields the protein CASSLAQGGYEQYF. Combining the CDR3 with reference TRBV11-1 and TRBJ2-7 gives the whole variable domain EAEVAQSPRYKITEKSQAVAFWCDPISGHATLYWYRQILGQGPELLVQFQDESVVDDSQLPKDRFSAERLKGVDSTLKIQPAELGDSAMYLCASSLAQGGYEQYFGPGTRLTVT.

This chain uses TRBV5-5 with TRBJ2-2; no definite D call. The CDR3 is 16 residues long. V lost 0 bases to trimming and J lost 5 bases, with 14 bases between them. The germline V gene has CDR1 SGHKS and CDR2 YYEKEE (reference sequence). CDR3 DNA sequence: TGTGCCAGCAGCTTGGCCGCAGGATCCAAGACCGGGGAGCTGTTTTTT. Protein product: CASSLAAGSKTGELFF.

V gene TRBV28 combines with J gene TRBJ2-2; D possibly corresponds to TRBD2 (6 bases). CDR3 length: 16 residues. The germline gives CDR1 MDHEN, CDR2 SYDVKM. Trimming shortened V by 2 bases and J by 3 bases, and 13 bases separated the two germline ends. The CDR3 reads CASSLPDRDYTGELFF. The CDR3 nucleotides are TGTGCCAGCAGTTTACCCGACCGGGACTACACCGGGGAGCTGTTTTTT.

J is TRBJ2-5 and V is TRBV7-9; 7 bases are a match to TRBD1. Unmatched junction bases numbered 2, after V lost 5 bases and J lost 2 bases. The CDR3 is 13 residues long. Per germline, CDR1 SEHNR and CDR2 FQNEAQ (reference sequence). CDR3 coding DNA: TGTGCCAGCAGCAGGGGGCTTCAAGAGACCCAGTACTTC. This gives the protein CASSRGLQETQYF.

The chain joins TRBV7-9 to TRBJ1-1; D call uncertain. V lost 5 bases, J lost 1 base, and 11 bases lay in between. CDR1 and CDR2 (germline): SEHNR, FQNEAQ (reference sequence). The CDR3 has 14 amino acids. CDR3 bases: TGTGCCAGCAGCCCTACGGCGGGGAACACTGAAGCTTTCTTT. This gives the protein CASSPTAGNTEAFF.

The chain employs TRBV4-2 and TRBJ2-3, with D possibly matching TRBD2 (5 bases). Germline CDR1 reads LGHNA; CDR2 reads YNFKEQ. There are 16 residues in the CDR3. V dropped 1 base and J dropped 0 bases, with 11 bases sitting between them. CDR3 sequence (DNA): TGTGCCAGCAGCCAAGGTATGGGAGCGAGCACAGATACGCAGTATTTT. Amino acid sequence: CASSQGMGASTDTQYF.